The 9 T cell receptor beta chains given below trace back to one sample, sequenced in a study of shared clonotypes between healthy human individuals. Generated by immunoSEQ multiplex PCR, the TCRdb table keeps only in-frame clones and is missing some. The repertoire holds 1,500,000 or so clones, approximately 98.5% seen once, with about 0.34% in the top ten. The material sequenced was naive CD4+ T cells sorted from blood. Stated subset: CD45RA+ positively selected. All receptors derive from a man aged 30 to 45 in good health.

This chain's CDR3 is CASSTPTSGIVFF. CDR3 DNA sequence: TGTGCCAGCAGCACCCCGACTAGCGGGATAGTGTTCTTC. The chain carries TRBV7-2 and TRBJ2-1; 11 bases line up with TRBD2. Per the germline V gene, CDR1 is SGHTA and CDR2 is FQGNSA. Germline trimming cut 5 bases from V and 15 bases from J; bases unmatched to any gene: 9. This CDR3 has 13 amino acids. The whole variable domain, filled in from reference TRBV7-2 and TRBJ2-1, reads GAGVSQSPSNKVTEKGKDVELRCDPISGHTALYWYRQSLGQGLEFLIYFQGNSAPDKSGLPSDRFSAERTGGSVSTLTIQRTQQEDSAVYLCASSTPTSGIVFFGPGTRLTVL.

The genes are TRBV5-1 and TRBJ2-5, with a tentative D call TRBD2 (5 bases). The CDR3 covers 14 residues. The germline V and J ends were trimmed by 2 bases and 5 bases, with 13 bases remaining between them. Germline V gene sequence: CDR1 SGHRS, CDR2 YFSETQ. This CDR3 reads CASSLAAPRETQYF. The DNA of the CDR3 is TGCGCCAGCAGCTTAGCGGCACCACGGGAGACCCAGTACTTC. Together with reference TRBV5-1 and TRBJ2-5, the CDR3 gives the full variable domain: KAGVTQTPRYLIKTRGQQVTLSCSPISGHRSVSWYQQTPGQGLQFLFEYFSETQRNKGNFPGRFSGRQFSNSRSEMNVSTLELGDSALYLCASSLAAPRETQYFGPGTRLLVL.

J is TRBJ2-5 and V is TRBV20-1; possible D gene TRBD2, 6 bases. Germline CDR1 and CDR2: DFQATT and SNEGSKA (reference sequence). The germline V and J ends were trimmed by 4 bases and 5 bases, with 8 bases remaining between them. CDR3 length: 11 residues. CDR3 sequence: CSAMGRETQYF. CDR3 bases: TGCAGTGCTATGGGGAGGGAGACCCAGTACTTC.

CDR3 sequence reads: CASSAATGANVLTF. In DNA, the CDR3 is TGTGCCAGCAGCGCCGCTACGGGGGCCAACGTCCTGACTTTC. V usage is TRBV13 and J usage is TRBJ2-6, with D hard to call. Germline-derived CDR1 and CDR2 are PRHDT and FYEKMQ (reference sequence). Trimming took off 5 bases at V and 4 bases at J, with 9 bases between the two ends. The CDR3 sequence is 14 residues long. Based on the CDR3 plus reference TRBV13 and TRBJ2-6, the full variable domain is AAGVIQSPRHLIKEKRETATLKCYPIPRHDTVYWYQQGPGQDPQFLISFYEKMQSDKGSIPDRFSAQQFSDYHSELNMSSLELGDSALYFCASSAATGANVLTFGAGSRLTVL.

The rearrangement uses TRBV9 and TRBJ2-5; tentative D call: TRBD2 (6 bases). Germline lookup yields CDR1 SGDLS and CDR2 YYNGEE. V was pared by 5 bases and J by 3 bases, with 14 bases between. This CDR3 region has 14 residues. The CDR3 DNA reads as TGTGCCAGCAGTTCCCCGTGGGGGGAAGAGACCCAGTACTTC. It yields the protein CASSSPWGEETQYF. The variable domain in full, with the rest retrieved from reference TRBV9 and TRBJ2-5, is DSGVTQTPKHLITATGQRVTLRCSPRSGDLSVYWYQQSLDQGLQFLIQYYNGEERAKGNILERFSAQQFPDLHSELNLSSLELGDSALYFCASSSPWGEETQYFGPGTRLLVL.

The chain recombines TRBV18 with TRBJ2-7; a possible D gene is TRBD1 (5 bases). CDR3 size: 14 residues. Per the germline V gene, CDR1 is KGHSH and CDR2 is LQKENI. Trimming took 0 bases from V and 3 from J, leaving 9 bases between them. CDR3 amino acids: CASSPPRTSYEQYF. CDR3 coding DNA: TGTGCCAGCTCACCACCCAGGACAAGCTACGAGCAGTACTTC.

V and J are TRBV2 and TRBJ1-5; a possible D gene is TRBD1 (5 bases). CDR3 size: 12 residues. V lost 6 bases, J lost 12 bases, and 15 bases lay in between. Germline CDR1 is SNHLY and CDR2 is FYNNEI. CDR3 residues: CASRGRARVQHF. The CDR3 DNA is TGTGCCAGCAGGGGCAGGGCCCGAGTCCAGCATTTT.

The chain links TRBV5-5 to TRBJ2-5; 10 bases line up with TRBD2. The V segment lost 4 bases and the J segment 3 bases; nucleotides outside the gene matches: 6. The CDR3 has 15 residues. CDR1 and CDR2 (germline): SGHKS, YYEKEE (reference sequence). Written as DNA, the CDR3 is TGTGCCAGCAGCCCGGGACTAGCGCATGAAGAGACCCAGTACTTC. Residues: CASSPGLAHEETQYF.

The chain joins TRBV9 to TRBJ2-1; a possible D gene is TRBD2 (6 bases). Trimming took 3 bases from V and 2 from J, leaving 12 bases between them. Germline loops: CDR1 SGDLS, CDR2 YYNGEE. The CDR3 covers 15 residues. DNA for the CDR3: TGTGCCAGCAGCGGCTTAGCGGCTACCTACAATGAGCAGTTCTTC. This translates into CASSGLAATYNEQFF.